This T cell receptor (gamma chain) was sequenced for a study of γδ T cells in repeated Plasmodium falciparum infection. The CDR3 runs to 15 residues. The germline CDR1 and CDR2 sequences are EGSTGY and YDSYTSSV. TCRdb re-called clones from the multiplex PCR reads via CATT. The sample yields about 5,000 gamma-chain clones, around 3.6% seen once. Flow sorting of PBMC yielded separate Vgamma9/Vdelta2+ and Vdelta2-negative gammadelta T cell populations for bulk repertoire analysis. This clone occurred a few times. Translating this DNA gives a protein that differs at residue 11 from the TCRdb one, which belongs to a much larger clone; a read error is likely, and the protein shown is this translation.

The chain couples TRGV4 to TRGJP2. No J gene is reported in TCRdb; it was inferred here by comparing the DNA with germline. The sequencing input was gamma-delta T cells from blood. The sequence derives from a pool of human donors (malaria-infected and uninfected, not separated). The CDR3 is CATWRKCSSDRIKTF. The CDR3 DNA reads TGTGCCACCTGGAGAAAGTGTAGTAGTGATCGGATCAAGACGTTT.